Listed below are T cell receptor beta chains from one sample, sequenced in a study of PD-L1 blockade in urothelial cancer. The table came from immunoSEQ multiplex PCR; TCRdb's copy has only in-frame clones and leaves some out. This sample has tens of thousands of clones, with over 80% found just once. The sample in question was PBMCs, obtained around atezolizumab (anti-PD-L1) treatment. These receptors all come from a man aged 55 to 70 with urothelial cancer. Both conserved end residues are trimmed from each CDR3. Each record gives: CDR3 protein, V gene, J gene, clone size. Size tells how often a clone was seen (once, few, many) or the class of an expanded clone, and some rows leave it out.

CDR3 protein: ASSESAGGGLTGELF
V gene: TRBV10-2
J gene: TRBJ2-2
clone size: .

CDR3 protein: ASSPLAGGSTDTQY
V gene: TRBV18
J gene: TRBJ2-3
clone size: .

CDR3 protein: ASSSIVPSYNEQF
V gene: TRBV27
J gene: TRBJ2-1
clone size: once

CDR3 protein: ASSLGQEGYT
V gene: TRBV5-4
J gene: TRBJ1-2
clone size: .

CDR3 protein: ASSQGWEGTGANVLT
V gene: TRBV4-1
J gene: TRBJ2-6
clone size: .

CDR3 protein: ASSLTGTRGTDTQY
V gene: TRBV11-2
J gene: TRBJ2-3
clone size: .

CDR3 protein: ASSGDLAGETQY
V gene: TRBV5-4
J gene: TRBJ2-5
clone size: few

CDR3 protein: ASSSLYLTGYYGYT
V gene: TRBV28
J gene: TRBJ1-2
clone size: .

CDR3 protein: ASSPGTSGRGEQF
V gene: TRBV7-2
J gene: TRBJ2-1
clone size: .

CDR3 protein: ASRPTGGPDEQY
V gene: TRBV6-5
J gene: TRBJ2-7
clone size: .

CDR3 protein: ASRTPDTSNTEAF
V gene: TRBV28
J gene: TRBJ1-1
clone size: once

CDR3 protein: ASSRGQGIQYEQY
V gene: TRBV18
J gene: TRBJ2-7
clone size: .

CDR3 protein: ASSEAQGLSYEQY
V gene: TRBV2
J gene: TRBJ2-7
clone size: once

CDR3 protein: ASRGGSSGGNTIY
V gene: TRBV7-3
J gene: TRBJ1-3
clone size: .

CDR3 protein: ASSVLAEQF
V gene: TRBV19
J gene: TRBJ2-1
clone size: .

CDR3 protein: ASSEQALASLKQY
V gene: TRBV2
J gene: TRBJ2-7
clone size: .

CDR3 protein: ASSQSGGVGYT
V gene: TRBV5-1
J gene: TRBJ1-2
clone size: .

CDR3 protein: ASRQPSGGADTQY
V gene: TRBV6-1
J gene: TRBJ2-3
clone size: .

CDR3 protein: ASSQVPGAYNEQF
V gene: TRBV4-1
J gene: TRBJ2-1
clone size: .

CDR3 protein: ASSEPPTGVRSRKLF
V gene: TRBV6-1
J gene: TRBJ1-4
clone size: .

CDR3 protein: ASSYADSTDTQY
V gene: TRBV7-3
J gene: TRBJ2-3
clone size: once

CDR3 protein: ASSLARSYGYT
V gene: TRBV7-2
J gene: TRBJ1-2
clone size: .

CDR3 protein: ASSLDMTSGRADEQY
V gene: TRBV7-2
J gene: TRBJ2-7
clone size: .

CDR3 protein: ASSLSTAVGDTQY
V gene: TRBV11-2
J gene: TRBJ2-3
clone size: .

CDR3 protein: ASSSGLAGTDEQY
V gene: TRBV18
J gene: TRBJ2-7
clone size: once

CDR3 protein: ASSLVGSFGYGYT
V gene: TRBV5-6
J gene: TRBJ1-2
clone size: .

CDR3 protein: ASSRDIYSGNTIY
V gene: TRBV6-5
J gene: TRBJ1-3
clone size: .

CDR3 protein: ASSIGEALRSEQF
V gene: TRBV19
J gene: TRBJ2-1
clone size: .

CDR3 protein: ASRPPRDIRYEQY
V gene: TRBV6-1
J gene: TRBJ2-7
clone size: .

CDR3 protein: AWSNGQGDTEAF
V gene: TRBV30
J gene: TRBJ1-1
clone size: .

CDR3 protein: ASSLGRLAGGSYEQY
V gene: TRBV11-2
J gene: TRBJ2-7
clone size: .

CDR3 protein: ASITSGYSYEQY
V gene: TRBV21-1
J gene: TRBJ2-7
clone size: .

CDR3 protein: ASSVRGISNQPQH
V gene: TRBV2
J gene: TRBJ1-5
clone size: .

CDR3 protein: ASGRDRVTEAF
V gene: TRBV12-5
J gene: TRBJ1-1
clone size: .